This TCR beta chain was observed in a study of Tregs in tolerant kidney transplant recipients. Study-level findings and limits: Validation in larger populations is needed because few patients were studied.

Data came from immunoSEQ multiplex PCR; TCRdb stores just in-frame clones and leaves some out. The repertoire table contains tens of thousands of clones. A remark on this clone: The antigen remains unidentified.

Unstimulated Tregs (CD4+CD25+CD127-) and CD4+CD25- non-Tregs were sorted from PBMCs. The sequences come from CD8+ T cells from blood, collected before the transplant. The TCR comes from a human donor who received a combined kidney and bone marrow transplant.

Here the CDR3 reads CASSSGATEETQYF. The CDR3 bases that were read are TGTGCCAGCAGTTCTGGGGCGACGGAGGAGACC. This chain uses TRBV6-2 or TRBV6-3 with TRBJ2-5; a possible D gene is TRBD1 (5 bases). Read data end 3 residues before the CDR3 end; the end is taken from the germline J gene. Germline V gene lookup returns CDR1 MNHEY and CDR2 SVGEGT. The CDR3 runs to 14 residues. V dropped 4 bases and J dropped 5 bases, with 14 bases sitting between them.